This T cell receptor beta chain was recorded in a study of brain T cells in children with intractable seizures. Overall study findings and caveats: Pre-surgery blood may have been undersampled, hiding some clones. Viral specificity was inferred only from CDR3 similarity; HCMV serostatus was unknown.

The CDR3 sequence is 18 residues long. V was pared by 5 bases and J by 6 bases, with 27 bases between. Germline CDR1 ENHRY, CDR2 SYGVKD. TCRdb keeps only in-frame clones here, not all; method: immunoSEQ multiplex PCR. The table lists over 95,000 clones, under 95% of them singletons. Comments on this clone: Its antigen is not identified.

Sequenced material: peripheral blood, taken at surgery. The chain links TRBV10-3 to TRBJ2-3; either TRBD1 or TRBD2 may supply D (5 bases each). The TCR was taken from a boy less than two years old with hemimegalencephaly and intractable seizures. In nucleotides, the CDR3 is TGTGCCATCAGTCTTTGGGGCAGCGCGCTAGCCCGTGGGGATACGCAGTATTTT. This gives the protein CAISLWGSALARGDTQYF.